A single sample gave rise to the 14 T cell receptor beta chains below, sequenced in a study of blood T cell repertoires in COVID-19. Method: immunoSEQ multiplex PCR; TCRdb's copy keeps in-frame clones and lacks some. The data hold 150,000 to 200,000 clones, with roughly 80% observed a single time. The sample comprised peripheral blood. Receptors were obtained from a woman aged 55-70 years with COVID-19, enrolled during active disease.

The chain employs TRBV19 and TRBJ2-1, with 8 bases that match TRBD1. Germline loops: CDR1 LNHDA, CDR2 SQIVND (reference sequence). The junction had 1 base not matched to a gene; V was cut back by 1 base and J by 5 bases. This CDR3 is built from 14 residues. CDR3 DNA sequence: TGTGCCAGTAGTATAGGACAGGGGAACAATGAGCAGTTCTTC. This encodes CASSIGQGNNEQFF. The full variable domain, with the rest looked up from reference TRBV19 and TRBJ2-1, is DGGITQSPKYLFRKEGQNVTLSCEQNLNHDAMYWYRQDPGQGLRLIYYSQIVNDFQKGDIAEGYSVSREKKESFPLTVTSAQKNPTAFYLCASSIGQGNNEQFFGPGTRLTVL.

This clone was seen only a few times. The rearrangement joins TRBV27 to TRBJ2-5, with 12 positions matching TRBD2. V shed 5 bases and J 5 bases; nucleotides not matched to a gene: 15. Germline V lookup: CDR1 MNHEY, CDR2 SMNVEV (reference sequence). This CDR3 has 18 amino acids. The CDR3 nucleotides are TGTGCCAGCAGTCCCCAAACAAAACTAGCGGGAGGATGGGAGACCCAGTACTTC. Translating gives CASSPQTKLAGGWETQYF.

The sample holds a few counts of this clone. The CDR3 spells CASSVGRNEQFF. The CDR3 coding sequence is TGTGCCAGCAGCGTTGGGAGGAATGAGCAGTTCTTC. The J gene is TRBJ2-1, the V gene TRBV9, with a weak D call TRBD2 (6 bases). V was pared by 2 bases and J by 7 bases, with 7 bases between. The CDR3 has 12 amino acids. Germline loops: CDR1 SGDLS, CDR2 YYNGEE.

The chain has TRBV3-1 (or the pseudogene TRBV3-2) and TRBJ1-1, with D tentatively TRBD1 (5 bases). Per the germline V gene, CDR1 is LGHDT and CDR2 is YNNKEL (reference sequence). The CDR3 is 14 amino acids. Trimming took 3 bases from V and 0 from J, leaving 8 bases between them. The CDR3 here is CASSHAGLNTEAFF. The CDR3, as DNA: TGTGCCAGCAGCCATGCAGGGTTGAACACTGAAGCTTTCTTT.

The V call is TRBV6-1, the J call TRBJ2-3; possibly TRBD1 for D (5 bases). Trimming took off 2 bases at V and 4 bases at J, with 13 bases between the two ends. The CDR3 covers 15 residues. CDR1 and CDR2 (germline): MNHNS, SASEGT. The CDR3 loop is CASSELTQGPDTQYF. The CDR3 region has the DNA TGTGCCAGCAGTGAATTGACTCAGGGTCCAGATACGCAGTATTTT.

The CDR3 region is CASSLAQGNDGYTF. The CDR3 DNA sequence: TGTGCCAGCAGCTTGGCGCAGGGAAATGATGGCTACACCTTC. The chain employs TRBV5-6 and TRBJ1-2; perhaps TRBD1 as D (5 bases). Germline assignment: CDR1 SGHDT and CDR2 YYEEEE. The length of the CDR3 is 14 residues. The V gene lost 0 bases and the J gene lost 6 bases, with 12 bases spanning the gap.

This clone was picked up one time. The chain couples TRBV28 to TRBJ1-6, with TRBD1 matching over 7 bases. CDR1 is MDHEN and CDR2 is SYDVKM in the germline V gene. The V segment lost 7 bases and the J segment 8 bases; nucleotides outside the gene matches: 8. The CDR3 runs to 14 residues. CDR3 bases: TGTGCCAGCATCCCGGACAGGTTTGATTCACCCCTCCACTTT. Its protein is CASIPDRFDSPLHF.

This CDR3 is CASSLGTTGGNTEAFF. CDR3 sequence (DNA): TGTGCCAGCAGCTTGGGGACGACAGGGGGGAACACTGAAGCTTTCTTT. The V and J genes are TRBV5-4 and TRBJ1-1; 9 bases fit TRBD1. Germline CDR1 SGHNT, CDR2 YYREEE (reference sequence). The CDR3 has 16 residues. V lost 0 bases and J lost 1; bases outside the gene matches: 4.

The chain carries TRBV9 and TRBJ2-2; 10 nucleotides line up with TRBD2. Looked up from germline, CDR1 is SGDLS and CDR2 is YYNGEE. There are 16 residues in the CDR3. The J segment lost 6 bases and the V segment lost 3 bases, leaving 8 bases of the junction unmatched. The CDR3 spells CASSDQRGGYSGELFF. The DNA for the CDR3 is TGTGCCAGCAGCGATCAGCGGGGGGGCTACTCCGGGGAGCTGTTTTTT.

This chain connects TRBV5-1 to TRBJ1-1; D not certain. The CDR3 has 15 amino acids. V was pared by 1 base and J by 1 base, with 11 bases between. CDR1 and CDR2 from the germline V gene are SGHRS and YFSETQ. CDR3 region: CASSLRDLGNTEAFF. In DNA form, the CDR3 reads TGCGCCAGCAGCTTGCGGGATCTGGGGAACACTGAAGCTTTCTTT.

V usage is TRBV3-1 (or the pseudogene TRBV3-2) and J usage is TRBJ1-3, with D uncertain. The CDR3 sequence is 16 residues long. The germline gives CDR1 LGHDT, CDR2 YNNKEL (reference sequence). V dropped 4 bases and J dropped 0 bases, with 13 bases sitting between them. The CDR3 DNA reads as TGTGCCAGCAGCCCCGGGCGAGGACTCTCTGGAAACACCATATATTTT. Translated, it gives CASSPGRGLSGNTIYF.

This chain links TRBV9 with TRBJ1-1; D is unresolved. This CDR3 contains 14 residues. Germline V lookup: CDR1 SGDLS, CDR2 YYNGEE. V shed 0 bases and J shed 1 base, with 7 bases lying between them. This chain's CDR3 is CASSVAAGNTEAFF. As DNA, the CDR3 is TGTGCCAGCAGCGTAGCGGCGGGGAACACTGAAGCTTTCTTT.

This CDR3 reads CASSVTNRGSPLHF. Here the CDR3 DNA reads TGTGCCAGCAGCGTGACAAACAGGGGGTCACCCCTCCACTTT. The chain carries TRBV5-4 and TRBJ1-6; 8 bases are a match to TRBD1. From germline, CDR1 is SGHNT and CDR2 YYREEE (reference sequence). Losses at the gene ends were 4 bases for V and 10 bases for J; bases not matched to a gene: 7. The CDR3 loop spans 14 amino acids.

Only one count was recorded for this clone. V is TRBV11-2 and J is TRBJ2-3; D gene uncertain. The V gene lost 5 bases and the J gene lost 1 base, with 16 bases spanning the gap. The CDR3 extends over 16 amino acids. Germline V gives CDR1 SGHAT, CDR2 FQNNGV. CDR3 in amino acids: CASSPPHRGGTDTQYF. The CDR3, as DNA: TGTGCCAGCAGCCCGCCCCACCGAGGAGGCACAGATACGCAGTATTTT.